These 13 T cell receptor beta chains were sequenced from one sample in a study of cytomegalovirus exposure and HLA in healthy donors. Vbeta (60) and Jbeta (13) primers were used in the PCR. Assay: immunoSEQ multiplex PCR; the TCRdb copy retains only in-frame clones and omits some. Counted here are approximately 77,000 clones, around 78% occurring once; the ten biggest clones make up 4% to 5%. Sequenced: PBMCs. The receptors stem from a man aged 40-49 years in good health and CMV-seronegative.

V and J are TRBV4-3 and TRBJ2-7; D unclear. V lost 4 bases and J 5 bases, leaving 12 bases between the germline ends. Germline CDR1 and CDR2: LGHNA and YSLEER. The CDR3 is made up of 13 amino acids. The CDR3 here is CASSLRWQDEQYF. In DNA form, the CDR3 reads TGCGCCAGCAGCCTCCGTTGGCAGGACGAGCAGTACTTC.

The CDR3 spells CASSQVQGAYEQYF. Written as DNA, the CDR3 is TGCGCCAGCAGCCAAGTACAGGGAGCCTACGAGCAGTACTTC. The V gene is TRBV4-3, the J gene TRBJ2-7; D possibly corresponds to TRBD1 (6 bases). Germline V CDR1 and CDR2: LGHNA, YSLEER. Trimming took 1 base from V and 2 from J, leaving 9 bases between them. The CDR3 length is 14 residues.

The CDR3 sequence: CASIGATDTQYF. Here the CDR3 DNA reads TGTGCCAGCATTGGGGCAACAGATACGCAGTATTTT. The V gene is TRBV2, the J gene TRBJ2-3; D is possibly TRBD1 (5 bases). The CDR3 is 12 amino acids. Deletions cut 7 bases from V and 3 bases from J, with 8 bases between. Germline-derived CDR1 and CDR2 are SNHLY and FYNNEI.

The chain couples TRBV4-2 to TRBJ2-1; maybe TRBD2 (6 bases). V was shortened by 0 bases and J by 9 bases, with 9 bases between the two germline ends. Germline V gene sequence: CDR1 LGHNA, CDR2 YNFKEQ. The CDR3 is 13 residues long. CDR3 coding DNA: TGTGCCAGCAGCCAAGATCTGGGAGGTGAGCAGTTCTTC. It codes for CASSQDLGGEQFF.

The chain recombines TRBV9 with TRBJ2-7; 9 positions match TRBD2. CDR1 and CDR2 from the germline V gene are SGDLS and YYNGEE. This CDR3 is 15 amino acids long. Unmatched junction bases numbered 7, after V lost 0 bases and J lost 6 bases. In DNA, the CDR3 is TGTGCCAGCAGCGTAGGAATAGCGGGAGCTGGCGAGCAGTACTTC. Translation: CASSVGIAGAGEQYF.

The chain is built from TRBV4-1 and TRBJ1-2, with D perhaps TRBD1 (6 bases). There are 15 residues in the CDR3. Trimming cost V 1 base and J 7 bases, with 16 bases left between them. Germline CDR1 is MGHRA and CDR2 is YSYEKL. DNA of the CDR3: TGCGCCAGCAGCCAAGTAGCGGCGGGGGCAGGTGGCTACACCTTC. Protein sequence: CASSQVAAGAGGYTF.

This chain connects TRBV5-5 to TRBJ2-7; 7 nucleotides match TRBD2. Germline trimming cut 0 bases from V and 7 bases from J; bases unmatched to any gene: 7. CDR3 length equals 14 residues. Germline CDR1 reads SGHKS; CDR2 reads YYEKEE (reference sequence). CDR3 bases: TGTGCCAGCAGCTTGGAGGCCCTCGGGAGGGAGCAGTACTTC. Translation: CASSLEALGREQYF.

This sequence joins TRBV7-9 and TRBJ2-3; 10 positions match TRBD2. Germline assignment: CDR1 SEHNR and CDR2 FQNEAQ (reference sequence). The CDR3 totals 19 residues. Germline trimming cut 5 bases from V and 1 base from J; bases unmatched to any gene: 15. The CDR3 protein is CASSPSRPSGSWGTDTQYF. CDR3 DNA sequence: TGTGCCAGCAGCCCGAGCCGGCCTAGCGGGAGTTGGGGCACAGATACGCAGTATTTT.

The rearrangement uses TRBV19 and TRBJ2-5; no firm D call. The CDR3 spans 11 residues. Per the germline V gene, CDR1 is LNHDA and CDR2 is SQIVND (reference sequence). V was pared by 4 bases and J by 5 bases, with 5 bases between. DNA of the CDR3: TGTGCCAGTAGTAAAGCGGAGACCCAGTACTTC. Translating it yields CASSKAETQYF.

This chain connects TRBV9 to TRBJ2-7, with TRBD2 matching 7 bases. V dropped 4 bases and J dropped 2; count of bases not matched to a gene: 6. Looked up from germline, CDR1 is SGDLS and CDR2 is YYNGEE. The CDR3 sequence is 14 residues long. CDR3 sequence reads: CASSTGRETYEQYF. The CDR3 nucleotides are TGTGCCAGCAGCACGGGGAGGGAGACCTACGAGCAGTACTTC.

V usage is TRBV28 and J usage is TRBJ2-1, with 9 bases identical to TRBD1. The CDR3 is 14 residues long. V lost 5 bases and J lost 11; bases outside the gene matches: 10. Germline V gives CDR1 MDHEN, CDR2 SYDVKM. The CDR3 DNA follows: TGTGCCAGCAGTCTCATGACAGGGGGGCTGAAGCAGTTCTTC. This translates into CASSLMTGGLKQFF.

V is TRBV5-6 and J is TRBJ1-2; 11 bases are shared with TRBD1. V shed 5 bases and J 5 bases; nucleotides not matched to a gene: 2. Germline V gene data show CDR1 as SGHDT and CDR2 as YYEEEE. The length of the CDR3 is 13 residues. CDR3 region: CASSGDRGYGYTF. In nucleotides, the CDR3 is TGTGCCAGCAGTGGGGACAGGGGGTATGGCTACACCTTC.

Concerning this clone itself: Other DNA variants within this sample encode the same CDR3. This chain links TRBV5-1 with TRBJ2-7; 8 nucleotides line up with TRBD2. CDR1 is SGHRS, CDR2 YFSETQ, per germline. Unmatched junction bases numbered 6, after V lost 4 bases and J lost 3 bases. The length of the CDR3 is 14 residues. CDR3 amino acids: CASSPSGSVYEQYF. CDR3 DNA: TGCGCCAGCAGCCCAAGCGGGAGTGTCTACGAGCAGTACTTC. The full variable domain, with the rest looked up from reference TRBV5-1 and TRBJ2-7, is KAGVTQTPRYLIKTRGQQVTLSCSPISGHRSVSWYQQTPGQGLQFLFEYFSETQRNKGNFPGRFSGRQFSNSRSEMNVSTLELGDSALYLCASSPSGSVYEQYFGPGTRLTVT.